A single sample is the source of the 14 T cell receptor beta chains below, sequenced in a study of identical twins (dated by TCRdb to 2016 to 2018). The protocol used for the library was 5' RACE. For sequencing, an Illumina HiSeq 2000 was employed. TCRdb reprocessing: public reads trimmed at Q25 with fastp, clones called with MiXCR, in-frame beta chains kept. Rows merge per CDR3 protein into single entries with the most common DNA and genes. The sample table holds about 530,000 distinct CDR3 sequences, of which 12% to 15% were seen once. The ten most abundant clones make up 0.44% of the sample. These records were also assigned to another study, of yellow fever vaccine responses in identical twins.

Input material: CD4+ T cells sorted from blood. The source of these receptors is a woman aged 18-29 years in good health.

V is TRBV11-1 and J is TRBJ2-2; TRBD2 aligns across 13 bases. J gave up 0 bases and V 5 bases, and 9 bases lay outside the gene matches. CDR1 and CDR2 from the germline V gene are SGHAT and FQDESV (reference sequence). The CDR3 runs 19 residues. CDR3 residues: CASSELAGGPLSNTGELFF. For the CDR3, the DNA is TGTGCCAGCAGCGAACTAGCGGGAGGGCCTCTTTCGAACACCGGGGAGCTGTTTTTT.

A few counts support this clonotype. V usage is TRBV14 and J usage is TRBJ2-2, with D perhaps being TRBD1 or TRBD2 (7 bases each). Germline V CDR1 and CDR2: SGHDN, FVKESK. V lost 4 bases and J 6 bases, leaving 18 bases between the germline ends. The CDR3 is 16 residues long. The CDR3 nucleotides are TGTGCCAGCAGCCCCTGGGAGGGGGCGAAGTCCGGGGAGCTGTTTTTT. Translating gives CASSPWEGAKSGELFF.

This rearrangement joins TRBV2 to TRBJ2-3, with D perhaps matching TRBD1 or TRBD2 (5 bases each). Germline CDR1 SNHLY, CDR2 FYNNEI. The CDR3 consists of 13 residues. Trimming removed 6 bases from V and 3 bases from J, with 10 bases in between. The CDR3 coding sequence is TGTGCCAGCAGGAAGGGACGGACAGATACGCAGTATTTT. Protein: CASRKGRTDTQYF.

The chain is built from TRBV19 and TRBJ1-5; 8 bases are a match to TRBD1. Per the germline V gene, CDR1 is LNHDA and CDR2 is SQIVND (reference sequence). CDR3 size: 16 residues. The V and J ends lost 0 bases and 3 bases, in that order; junction bases with no gene match: 4. The CDR3: CASSIDGQGFNQPQHF. The CDR3 DNA reads as TGTGCCAGTAGTATAGACGGACAGGGATTCAATCAGCCCCAGCATTTT.

This clonotype was picked up a small number of times. The chain joins TRBV4-2 to TRBJ2-1; tentatively, D is TRBD1 (5 bases). Per germline, CDR1 LGHNA and CDR2 YNFKEQ. CDR3 length equals 15 residues. Trimming took 6 bases from V and 0 from J, leaving 12 bases between them. This CDR3 is CASRPDTSSYNEQFF. CDR3 bases: TGTGCCAGCAGACCGGACACGAGCTCCTACAATGAGCAGTTCTTC.

The chain uses TRBV7-2 and TRBJ1-1, with D unclear. Trimming removed 4 bases from V and 7 bases from J, with 19 bases in between. This CDR3 has 15 residues. Germline CDR1 SGHTA, CDR2 FQGNSA. The CDR3 DNA is TGTGCCAGCAGCTCTCGTAGAATATACGGGCATGAAGCTTTCTTT. This encodes CASSSRRIYGHEAFF.

V usage is TRBV12-3 or TRBV12-4 and J usage is TRBJ2-7; 9 nucleotides match TRBD2. Germline trimming cut 5 bases from V and 2 bases from J; bases unmatched to any gene: 7. The CDR3 runs to 15 residues. The CDR3 coding sequence is TGTGCCAGCAGTACCTTAGCGGGAGTTACCTACGAGCAGTACTTC. It translates to CASSTLAGVTYEQYF.

This clonotype has a handful of counts. For the CDR3, the DNA is TGTGCCAGCAGCCACCGTCTCAGGGCCCAAGAGACCCAGTACTTC. Translating gives CASSHRLRAQETQYF. The chain joins TRBV3-1 to TRBJ2-5; D may be TRBD1 (5 bases). The V gene's germline CDR1 is LGHDT and CDR2 YNNKEL (reference sequence). The CDR3 loop spans 15 amino acids. V shed 3 bases and J shed 1 base, with 12 bases lying between them.

This clonotype was counted between two and nine times. This sequence joins TRBV25-1 and TRBJ2-2, with 14 bases aligning to TRBD2. V was pared by 4 bases and J by 2 bases, with 9 bases of the junction left unmatched. The CDR3 runs to 19 residues. The germline V gene encodes CDR1 MGHDK and CDR2 SYGVNS. This chain's CDR3 is CASSGFHGTSGGNTGELFF. CDR3 nucleotides: TGTGCCAGCAGTGGATTCCATGGGACTAGCGGGGGTAACACCGGGGAGCTGTTTTTT.

This clonotype has only a few counts. V is TRBV5-1 and J is TRBJ2-7; D unresolved. The CDR3 length is 14 residues. V was shortened by 0 bases and J by 4 bases, with 11 bases between the two germline ends. The V gene's germline CDR1 is SGHRS and CDR2 YFSETQ. The CDR3 region is CASSLGATTYEQYF. Written as DNA, the CDR3 is TGCGCCAGCAGCTTGGGGGCCACGACGTACGAGCAGTACTTC.

This clonotype was detected ten times or more. V is TRBV7-8 and J is TRBJ2-1; the D gene is possibly TRBD1 (5 bases). The CDR3 sequence is 17 residues long. Trimming removed 4 bases at V and 0 bases at J, with 16 bases between. Per germline, CDR1 SGHVS and CDR2 FQNEAQ. The CDR3 DNA sequence: TGTGCCAGCAGCTCCAGTTGGGGCCAGAGCTCCTACAATGAGCAGTTCTTC. Its translation is CASSSSWGQSSYNEQFF. Using reference TRBV7-8 and TRBJ2-1 for the parts outside the CDR3, the full variable domain is GAGVSQSPRYKVAKRGQDVALRCDPISGHVSLFWYQQALGQGPEFLTYFQNEAQLDKSGLPSDRFFAERPEGSVSTLKIQRTQQEDSAVYLCASSSSWGQSSYNEQFFGPGTRLTVL.

In this sample, this clonotype turned up many times. The chain carries TRBV24-1 and TRBJ2-7; a possible D gene is TRBD2 (5 bases). V gave up 5 bases and J gave up 2 bases, with 12 bases separating them. Germline lookup yields CDR1 KGHDR and CDR2 SFDVKD. This CDR3 region has 14 residues. CDR3: CATSVSGKPYEQYF. CDR3 DNA sequence: TGTGCCACCAGTGTGAGCGGAAAGCCCTACGAGCAGTACTTC.

This clonotype has a handful of counts. The chain recombines TRBV20-1 with TRBJ2-7, with TRBD2 as a possible D gene (5 bases). Germline V CDR1 and CDR2: DFQATT, SNEGSKA (reference sequence). V lost 5 bases and J 1 base, leaving 9 bases between the germline ends. This CDR3 is built from 12 residues. CDR3 nucleotide sequence: TGCAGTGCTGTACGGGATTCCTACGAGCAGTACGTC. Protein product: CSAVRDSYEQYV.

This rearrangement joins TRBV11-2 to TRBJ2-1, with TRBD1 identical over 10 bases. Germline V gene lookup returns CDR1 SGHAT and CDR2 FQNNGV. V gave up 4 bases and J gave up 8 bases; unmatched junction bases: 14. This CDR3 comprises 17 residues. Here the CDR3 reads CASSWWARDRGSHEQFF. The CDR3 nucleotides read TGTGCCAGCAGCTGGTGGGCCCGGGACAGGGGATCCCATGAGCAGTTCTTC.